This TCR beta chain was captured in a study of metastatic and nonmetastatic thyroid tumors. Study at large: For malignant and benign thyroid patients, tumor or nodule tissue and blood were the sources whose repertoires were compared.

The sample holds many counts of this clone. The antigen remains undetermined. It is likely a read error, because the conserved phenylalanine at the end of the CDR3 is missing. Source study methods: In papillary thyroid cancer, a distant-metastasis classifier was built using CDR3 differences across clinicopathological groups. TCRdb reprocessed the PCR reads via MiXCR. The V and J calls and clone size are TCRdb's, not the authors'. The table records tens of thousands of clones, 36% of them present only once. Study-level points and caveats: Reported TCR beta diversity, measured in blood and tumor, was significantly higher for malignant thyroid tumors than for benign nodules.

No patient had received any treatment before thyroid surgery. Germline CDR1 is SGHAT and CDR2 is FQNNGV. The ends lost 5 bases at V and 2 bases at J; junction bases unmatched: 2. This CDR3 has 15 amino acids. This receptor was obtained from a male donor with papillary thyroid cancer or a benign thyroid nodule (not recorded which). Some clones in this sample may be carry-over from other donors' samples. The chain employs TRBV11-2 and TRBJ2-1, with TRBD2 matching 11 bases. The source material was blood. CDR3 coding DNA: TGTGCCAGCAGCCCACTAGCGGGAGCCTACAATGAGCAGTTCGTC. It encodes CASSPLAGAYNEQFV.